These 27 T cell receptor beta chains came from one sample sequenced in a study of CD8+ T cells in alopecia areata. The authors extracted RNA and reverse transcribed it into cDNA as the sequencing template. Some clones are missing from TCRdb's copy, which holds only in-frame ones; the method was immunoSEQ multiplex PCR. The table has about 150,000 clones, roughly 48% seen once. The sample taken for sequencing was CD4+ T cells sorted from blood. The receptors come from a human donor with alopecia areata.

This sequence joins TRBV2 and TRBJ2-7, with 7 bases aligning to TRBD1. The germline CDR1 and CDR2 sequences are SNHLY and FYNNEI. V lost 7 bases, J lost 4 bases, and 7 bases stayed unmatched. The CDR3 spans 13 residues. CDR3 protein: CASTRDSDYEQYF. The CDR3 nucleotides are TGTGCCAGCACCCGGGACAGTGATTACGAGCAGTACTTC.

The rearrangement joins TRBV29-1 to TRBJ2-1; D gene unclear. V lost 7 bases and J 3 bases, leaving 13 bases between the germline ends. Germline V gene sequence: CDR1 SQVTM, CDR2 ANQGSEA. This CDR3 is built from 13 residues. The CDR3 DNA sequence: TGCAGCGCTAGTGAAACTCACTACAATGAGCAGTTCTTC. Its protein product is CSASETHYNEQFF.

The chain recombines TRBV6-1 with TRBJ2-7, with TRBD1 identical over 7 bases. V lost 6 bases, J lost 2 bases, and 7 bases stayed unmatched. This CDR3 has 14 residues. Germline CDR1 reads MNHNS; CDR2 reads SASEGT. CDR3: CASSSGTVPYEQYF. Here the CDR3 DNA reads TGTGCCAGCAGCTCCGGGACAGTCCCCTACGAGCAGTACTTC.

The chain uses TRBV5-1 and TRBJ2-2; 10 bases match TRBD1. This CDR3 is built from 16 residues. Trimming cost V 4 bases and J 5 bases; bases outside gene matches: 8. Looked up from germline, CDR1 is SGHRS and CDR2 is YFSETQ. CDR3 nucleotide sequence: TGCGCCAGCAGCCTCATGGGACAGGGGTCGACCGGGGAGCTGTTTTTT. Protein sequence: CASSLMGQGSTGELFF.

The V gene is TRBV5-1, the J gene TRBJ2-5; TRBD2 agrees at 8 bases. Germline CDR1 reads SGHRS; CDR2 reads YFSETQ. CDR3 length: 14 residues. Losses at the gene ends were 3 bases for V and 4 bases for J; bases not matched to a gene: 5. This chain's CDR3 is CASSSGGSRETQYF. In DNA, the CDR3 is TGCGCCAGCAGCTCGGGAGGGAGCCGAGAGACCCAGTACTTC.

The V gene is TRBV14, the J gene TRBJ2-5; maybe TRBD2 (6 bases). CDR1 is SGHDN, CDR2 FVKESK, per germline. The V end lost 0 bases, the J end lost 7 bases, and 15 bases lay between the germline ends. The CDR3 totals 15 residues. CDR3 protein: CASSQENSLGGTQYF. CDR3 sequence (DNA): TGTGCCAGCAGCCAAGAAAATTCCCTCGGGGGGACCCAGTACTTC.

In this sample, this clone turned up a few times. This sequence joins TRBV7-9 and TRBJ1-1; D uncertain. Trimming cost V 5 bases and J 4 bases, with 11 bases left between them. The CDR3 totals 13 residues. Germline V CDR1 and CDR2: SEHNR, FQNEAQ (reference sequence). The chain's CDR3 is CASSTSFGTEAFF. CDR3 bases: TGTGCCAGCAGCACGTCCTTTGGCACTGAAGCTTTCTTT.

This clone has only a few counts. The chain joins TRBV7-9 to TRBJ2-1; TRBD2 agrees at 9 bases. V shed 5 bases and J 7 bases; nucleotides not matched to a gene: 9. There are 15 residues in the CDR3. Germline values: CDR1 SEHNR, CDR2 FQNEAQ (reference sequence). CDR3 protein: CASSLSGLAQNEQFF. Written as DNA, the CDR3 is TGTGCCAGCAGCCTATCGGGACTAGCCCAGAATGAGCAGTTCTTC.

This clone was seen a few times. This rearrangement joins TRBV29-1 to TRBJ1-2, with unresolved D. CDR3 size: 19 residues. The germline V gene encodes CDR1 SQVTM and CDR2 ANQGSEA. Trimming cost V 7 bases and J 4 bases, with 34 bases left between them. The CDR3 spells CSADPLILTTGERRYGYTF. In DNA form, the CDR3 reads TGCAGCGCAGACCCCCTAATCCTTACGACGGGAGAAAGACGCTATGGCTACACCTTC.

This clone was counted a few times. The V call is TRBV7-3, the J call TRBJ1-2; D is uncertain. V was shortened by 5 bases and J by 6 bases, with 10 bases between the two germline ends. The CDR3 spans 12 residues. From germline, CDR1 is SGHTA and CDR2 FQGTGA. CDR3 nucleotide sequence: TGTGCCAGCAGCGCAGGTCTCGATGGCTACACCTTC. This gives the protein CASSAGLDGYTF. The variable domain in full, with the rest retrieved from reference TRBV7-3 and TRBJ1-2, is GAGVSQTPSNKVTEKGKYVELRCDPISGHTALYWYRQSLGQGPEFLIYFQGTGAADDSGLPNDRFFAVRPEGSVSTLKIQRTERGDSAVYLCASSAGLDGYTFGSGTRLTVV.

The V call is TRBV25-1, the J call TRBJ1-2; D call uncertain. V was clipped by 4 bases and J by 5 bases, with 14 bases between them. CDR1 is MGHDK and CDR2 is SYGVNS in the germline V gene. The CDR3 contains 14 residues. DNA of the CDR3: TGTGCCAGCAGTGCTCGCGGGGTGGGATATGGCTACACCTTC. This encodes CASSARGVGYGYTF.

This chain joins TRBV7-8 and TRBJ2-1; D gene uncertain. The germline gives CDR1 SGHVS, CDR2 FQNEAQ. The CDR3 totals 12 residues. Trimming stripped 1 base from V and 10 bases from J, with 8 bases between. The CDR3 protein is CASSLGAREQFF. The CDR3 DNA reads TGTGCCAGCAGCTTAGGGGCTAGGGAGCAGTTCTTC.

Note on this clone: Other DNA variants within this sample encode the same CDR3. The chain uses TRBV6-1 and TRBJ2-7, with D unclear. V was clipped by 4 bases and J by 4 bases, with 5 bases between them. Germline V gene sequence: CDR1 MNHNS, CDR2 SASEGT. CDR3 length equals 11 residues. The CDR3 loop reads CASSVVYEQYF. The CDR3 DNA sequence: TGTGCCAGCAGTGTAGTATACGAGCAGTACTTC.

This chain links TRBV29-1 with TRBJ1-2; no clear D. Trimming cost V 4 bases and J 4 bases, with 13 bases left between them. The germline V gene encodes CDR1 SQVTM and CDR2 ANQGSEA. CDR3 length: 13 amino acids. CDR3 sequence (DNA): TGCAGCGTTGCCGGCAGGTGGGTCTATGGCTACACCTTC. It yields the protein CSVAGRWVYGYTF.

The J gene is TRBJ2-7, the V gene TRBV28; TRBD1 matches at 7 bases. The CDR3 consists of 14 residues. With V trimmed by 5 bases and J by 1 base, 5 bases remained unmatched. The germline gives CDR1 MDHEN, CDR2 SYDVKM. The DNA of the CDR3 is TGTGCCAGCAGTCCGTCGGGACAGTCCTACGAGCAGTACTTC. Amino acids: CASSPSGQSYEQYF.

V usage is TRBV18 and J usage is TRBJ2-7; 9 bases line up with TRBD1. The trim removed 1 base at V and 6 bases at J, leaving 1 base unmatched. This CDR3 spans 13 amino acids. Germline V gene lookup returns CDR1 KGHSH and CDR2 LQKENI. The CDR3 DNA sequence: TGTGCCAGCTCACCACAACAGGGGGCCGAGCAGTACTTC. Translation: CASSPQQGAEQYF.

In its sample, this clone was seen once. This sequence joins TRBV4-1 and TRBJ1-4; tentative D call: TRBD1 (5 bases). The CDR3 has 14 amino acids. V lost 0 bases, J lost 11 bases, and 13 bases lay in between. Germline assignment: CDR1 MGHRA and CDR2 YSYEKL. The CDR3 loop is CASSQEYLRGKLFF. The DNA for the CDR3 is TGCGCCAGCAGCCAAGAATATCTCCGGGGGAAACTGTTTTTT.

The sample holds a few counts of this clone. The chain carries TRBV7-9 and TRBJ2-7; TRBD2 matches 9 bases. Per the germline V gene, CDR1 is SEHNR and CDR2 is FQNEAQ (reference sequence). The CDR3 runs to 17 residues. Trimming took 3 bases from V and 2 from J; bases not matched to a gene: 11. The CDR3 loop reads CASSFAVGTSFAYEQYF. The DNA of the CDR3 is TGTGCCAGCAGCTTCGCCGTCGGGACTAGCTTCGCCTACGAGCAGTACTTC.

The chain recombines TRBV15 with TRBJ2-3; the match to TRBD2 covers 7 bases. The length of the CDR3 is 15 residues. Germline V gene lookup returns CDR1 LNHNV and CDR2 YYDKDF (reference sequence). Germline trimming cut 0 bases from V and 4 bases from J; bases unmatched to any gene: 4. This chain's CDR3 is CATSRDVAGPDTQYF. For the CDR3, the DNA is TGTGCCACCAGCAGAGATGTAGCGGGCCCAGATACGCAGTATTTT.

This chain links TRBV7-2 with TRBJ1-5; D remains ambiguous. V lost 2 bases and J lost 4, with 18 bases in between. Germline loops: CDR1 SGHTA, CDR2 FQGNSA. CDR3 length: 17 residues. The CDR3, as DNA: TGTGCCAGCAGCTTACCGCGAACCGGGAGCAAGAATCAGCCCCAGCATTTT. It codes for CASSLPRTGSKNQPQHF.

This clone was seen only a few times. The chain recombines TRBV28 with TRBJ2-5, with 9 bases lining up with TRBD1. The CDR3 has 14 residues. V lost 6 bases and J lost 5; bases outside the gene matches: 7. Per germline, CDR1 MDHEN and CDR2 SYDVKM. The CDR3 protein is CASSQGQGWETQYF. The CDR3 region has the DNA TGTGCCAGCAGCCAGGGACAGGGCTGGGAGACCCAGTACTTC.

This clone has a single count. This chain uses TRBV6-5 with TRBJ2-7, with TRBD1 as a possible D gene (5 bases). CDR1 is MNHEY, CDR2 SVGAGI, per germline. Trimming cost V 6 bases and J 5 bases, with 17 bases left between them. The CDR3 runs 14 residues. The CDR3 nucleotides are TGTGCCAGCAGACAGGCCGGCCCTCGGGACGAGCAGTACTTC. This translates into CASRQAGPRDEQYF.

This clone appeared a few times. The V gene is TRBV7-9, the J gene TRBJ1-5; 7 positions agree with TRBD1. The CDR3 has 14 amino acids. V lost 4 bases and J lost 3; bases outside the gene matches: 3. Germline V lookup: CDR1 SEHNR, CDR2 FQNEAQ (reference sequence). DNA for the CDR3: TGTGCCAGCAGCTCACAGGGGATCAATCAGCCCCAGCATTTT. It codes for CASSSQGINQPQHF.

This sequence joins TRBV7-9 and TRBJ2-3, with TRBD2 matching over 10 bases. The germline V gene has CDR1 SEHNR and CDR2 FQNEAQ (reference sequence). J was trimmed by 7 bases and V by 5 bases; bases with no gene match: 18. The CDR3 is 18 residues long. CDR3 in DNA: TGTGCCAGCAGCCTAGAGTTTGGGTCAGCGGGAGGGCCCAATACGCAGTATTTT. Its protein is CASSLEFGSAGGPNTQYF.

This clone was observed once. The chain employs TRBV29-1 and TRBJ2-1; 11 nucleotides agree with TRBD2. The ends lost 7 bases at V and 3 bases at J; junction bases unmatched: 2. This CDR3 has 13 residues. CDR1 SQVTM and CDR2 ANQGSEA come from the germline V gene. CDR3 in amino acids: CSAGLAGYNEQFF. The CDR3 bases are TGCAGCGCAGGACTAGCGGGCTACAATGAGCAGTTCTTC.

This clone was seen more than once but under ten times. This chain uses TRBV29-1 with TRBJ2-4; no firm D call. The CDR3 totals 12 residues. V was pared by 6 bases and J by 3 bases, with 9 bases between. The germline CDR1 and CDR2 sequences are SQVTM and ANQGSEA. For the CDR3, the DNA is TGCAGCGTAGGCGGTGTCAAAAACATTCAGTACTTC. Its protein is CSVGGVKNIQYF.

V is TRBV5-1 and J is TRBJ2-7; no reliable D call. The CDR3 length is 14 residues. In germline, CDR1 is SGHRS, CDR2 YFSETQ. Trimming removed 2 bases at V and 5 bases at J, with 14 bases between. The CDR3 nucleotides are TGCGCCAGCAGCTTTGGGAAATTACCCCACGAGCAGTACTTC. As protein: CASSFGKLPHEQYF.